These 13 T cell receptor beta chains were all obtained from the same sample, sequenced in a study of shared clonotypes between healthy human individuals. As defined, naive CD8 cells were CD45RO-negative and positively selected for CCR7, with terminally differentiated effector memory CD45RA+ cells excluded. Data came from immunoSEQ multiplex PCR; TCRdb stores just in-frame clones and leaves some out. The data hold about 2.1 million clones, with roughly 93% observed a single time. Sequences were obtained from naive CD8+ T cells from PBMCs. The receptors stem from a man younger than 30 in good health. Some clones in this sample may be carry-over from other donors' samples.

The J gene is TRBJ2-7, the V gene TRBV27; D assignment may be TRBD1 or TRBD2 (6 bases each). The CDR3 extends over 15 amino acids. Trimming left V 3 bases short and J 5 bases short, with 17 bases between. From germline, CDR1 is MNHEY and CDR2 SMNVEV (reference sequence). The CDR3 nucleotides are TGTGCCAGCAGTTTCTCCCGAGGGGGGCCCGACGAGCAGTACTTC. This sequence encodes CASSFSRGGPDEQYF.

The genes are TRBV5-4 and TRBJ2-5; 7 positions agree with TRBD2. Matching the DNA end better, TRBJ2-7 makes the J call doubtful. Germline loops: CDR1 SGHNT, CDR2 YYREEE (reference sequence). The CDR3 is 14 residues long. CDR3 in amino acids: CASSDGGKSYEQYF. The CDR3 DNA follows: TGTGCCAGCAGCGACGGGGGGAAGTCCTACGAGCAGTACTTC.

Notes on this clone: Other DNA sequences from this sample encode an identical CDR3 as well. The chain employs TRBV9 and TRBJ2-1; 7 bases map to TRBD2. This CDR3 has 15 residues. With 4 bases clipped from V and 3 bases from J, the junction kept 7 bases outside the gene matches. Germline loops: CDR1 SGDLS, CDR2 YYNGEE. The CDR3 reads CASSPQAGYYNEQFF. Written as DNA, the CDR3 is TGTGCCAGCAGCCCTCAAGCGGGATACTACAATGAGCAGTTCTTC.

V usage is TRBV5-3 and J usage is TRBJ2-1; TRBD2 matches 8 bases. TRBV5-3 is known as an ORF, though its function is uncertain. J lost 0 bases, V lost 4 bases, and 18 bases had no gene match. This CDR3 contains 20 residues. The CDR3 reads CARSRDLLTSETRSYNEQFF. CDR3 in DNA: TGTGCCAGAAGCCGGGACTTGCTGACTAGCGAGACTCGCTCCTACAATGAGCAGTTCTTC.

The chain uses TRBV5-8 and TRBJ2-1; TRBD2 matches at 14 bases. Trimming at V came to 0 bases and at J to 8 bases, leaving 4 bases not matched to a gene. The CDR3 loop spans 16 amino acids. The V gene's germline CDR1 is SGHTS and CDR2 YDEGEE. This CDR3 reads CASSLGLAGGNDEQFF. DNA for the CDR3: TGTGCCAGCAGCTTGGGACTAGCGGGAGGGAACGATGAGCAGTTCTTC.

The rearrangement uses TRBV4-1 and TRBJ1-6, with D maybe TRBD1 (5 bases). The length of the CDR3 is 14 residues. Per germline, CDR1 MGHRA and CDR2 YSYEKL. Trimming pared 4 bases from V and 7 bases from J, leaving 11 bases between. CDR3 residues: CASSPVGGNSPLHF. The DNA for the CDR3 is TGCGCCAGCAGCCCGGTCGGGGGGAATTCACCCCTCCACTTT.

The chain recombines TRBV5-4 with TRBJ2-1; 8 bases align to TRBD1. V gave up 7 bases and J gave up 5 bases; unmatched junction bases: 8. The CDR3 covers 14 residues. In germline, CDR1 is SGHNT, CDR2 YYREEE (reference sequence). CDR3 nucleotides: TGTGCCAGCGGCCAGGGGGCAACAGACAATGAGCAGTTCTTC. Translating gives CASGQGATDNEQFF.

CDR3 DNA sequence: TGTGCTAGTGCCGAGGGCGGGGAGCTGTTTTTT. Encoded protein: CASAEGGELFF. This chain uses TRBV12-5 with TRBJ2-2; maybe TRBD2 (5 bases). The CDR3 runs 11 residues. V lost 7 bases and J 7 bases, leaving 7 bases between the germline ends. Germline V gene data show CDR1 as LGHNT and CDR2 as FRNRAP.

The chain joins TRBV27 to TRBJ2-1, with 9 nucleotides matching TRBD2. CDR3 size: 14 residues. Germline loops: CDR1 MNHEY, CDR2 SMNVEV (reference sequence). V shed 4 bases, J shed 8 bases, and the junction held 6 bases outside the gene matches. CDR3 nucleotides: TGTGCCAGCAGTTCCGGGACTAGCCGGCATGAGCAGTTCTTC. This encodes CASSSGTSRHEQFF.

V and J are TRBV9 and TRBJ2-5, with 10 bases fitting TRBD2. The ends lost 4 bases at V and 2 bases at J; junction bases unmatched: 2. From germline, CDR1 is SGDLS and CDR2 YYNGEE. This CDR3 comprises 14 residues. The CDR3 protein is CASSKGLAQETQYF. The CDR3 region has the DNA TGTGCCAGCAGCAAGGGACTAGCGCAAGAGACCCAGTACTTC.

In its sample, this clone was seen a few times. This rearrangement joins TRBV7-8 to TRBJ1-2; 8 bases agree with TRBD1. The CDR3 extends over 14 amino acids. Per germline, CDR1 SGHVS and CDR2 FQNEAQ. V was pared by 5 bases and J by 6 bases, with 8 bases of the junction left unmatched. The CDR3 DNA follows: TGTGCCAGCAGCGCGACAGGGGCCTGGGATGGCTACACCTTC. It yields the protein CASSATGAWDGYTF.

In nucleotides, the CDR3 is TGTGCCACCAGCAGTGCGGTCCTAGGTACGGGACTAGCGGGAGATCCCTACAATGAGCAGTTCTTC. It specifies CATSSAVLGTGLAGDPYNEQFF. J is TRBJ2-1 and V is TRBV15, with 14 bases lining up with TRBD2. Per the germline V gene, CDR1 is LNHNV and CDR2 is YYDKDF (reference sequence). The CDR3 spans 22 residues. Trimming took 3 bases from V and 2 from J; bases not matched to a gene: 18.

This clone has a single count. J is TRBJ1-5 and V is TRBV19, with no clear D. The germline V gene encodes CDR1 LNHDA and CDR2 SQIVND (reference sequence). V was clipped by 6 bases and J by 3 bases, with 12 bases between them. The CDR3 has 14 residues. The CDR3 nucleotides are TGTGCCAGTAGAGAGGAGAGGGCCAATCAGCCCCAGCATTTT. Translated, it gives CASREERANQPQHF.